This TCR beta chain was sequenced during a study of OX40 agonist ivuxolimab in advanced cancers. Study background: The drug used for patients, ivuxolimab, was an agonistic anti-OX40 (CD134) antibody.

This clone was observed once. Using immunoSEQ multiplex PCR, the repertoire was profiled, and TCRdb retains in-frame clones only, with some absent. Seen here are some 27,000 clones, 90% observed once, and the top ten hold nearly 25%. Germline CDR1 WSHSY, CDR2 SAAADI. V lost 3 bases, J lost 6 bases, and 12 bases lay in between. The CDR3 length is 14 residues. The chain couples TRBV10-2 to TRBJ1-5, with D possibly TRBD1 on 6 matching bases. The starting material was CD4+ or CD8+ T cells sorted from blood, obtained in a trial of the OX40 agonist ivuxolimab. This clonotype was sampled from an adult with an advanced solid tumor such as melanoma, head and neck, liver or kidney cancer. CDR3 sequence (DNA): TGCGCCAGCAGTGACTGGGGGGGCACTCAGCCCCAGCATTTT. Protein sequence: CASSDWGGTQPQHF.